This TCR beta chain was profiled in a study of T cell repertoires in cytomegalovirus infection. Study conclusions and caveats: Dominating the ex vivo response were TCR beta clonotypes that were CMV-specific and HLA-C-restricted.

As concerns this clonotype: The antigen remains unidentified.

The CDR3 is made up of 15 amino acids. V shed 2 bases, J shed 7 bases, and the junction held 7 bases outside the gene matches. Germline V gives CDR1 SGHAT, CDR2 FQNNGV. TCRdb redid the calling of the reads with MiXCR, one entry per CDR3 protein. The repertoire holds 740,000 or so distinct CDR3 sequences, with approximately 40% as singletons. The chain is built from TRBV11-2 and TRBJ1-4; 7 nucleotides line up with TRBD1. This TCR was sampled from a human donor in good health (CMV status not recorded). Some clones in this sample may be carry-over from other donors' samples. The sequencing input was PBMCs. The CDR3 region is CASSLLGTVGEKLFF. The CDR3 region has the DNA TGTGCCAGCAGCTTATTAGGGACAGTAGGTGAAAAACTGTTTTTT. Using reference TRBV11-2 and TRBJ1-4 for the parts outside the CDR3, the full variable domain is EAGVAQSPRYKIIEKRQSVAFWCNPISGHATLYWYQQILGQGPKLLIQFQNNGVVDDSQLPKDRFSAERLKGVDSTLKIQPAKLEDSAVYLCASSLLGTVGEKLFFGSGTQLSVL.